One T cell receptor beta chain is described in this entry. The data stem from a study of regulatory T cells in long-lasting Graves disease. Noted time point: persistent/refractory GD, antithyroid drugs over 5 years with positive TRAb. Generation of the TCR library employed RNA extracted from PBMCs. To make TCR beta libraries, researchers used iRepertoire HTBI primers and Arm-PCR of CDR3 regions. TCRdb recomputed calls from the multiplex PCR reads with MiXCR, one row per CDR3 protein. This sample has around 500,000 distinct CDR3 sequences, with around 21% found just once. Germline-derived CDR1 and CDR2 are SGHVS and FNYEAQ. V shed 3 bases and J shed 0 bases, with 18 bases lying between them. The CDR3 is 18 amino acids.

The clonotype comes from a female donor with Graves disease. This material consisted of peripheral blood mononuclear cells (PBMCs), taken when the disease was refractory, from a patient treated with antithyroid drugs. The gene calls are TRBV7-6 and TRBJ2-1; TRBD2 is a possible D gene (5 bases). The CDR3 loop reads CASSFFTGELGSYNEQFF. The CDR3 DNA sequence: TGTGCCAGCAGCTTCTTCACCGGGGAACTCGGCTCCTACAATGAGCAGTTCTTC.